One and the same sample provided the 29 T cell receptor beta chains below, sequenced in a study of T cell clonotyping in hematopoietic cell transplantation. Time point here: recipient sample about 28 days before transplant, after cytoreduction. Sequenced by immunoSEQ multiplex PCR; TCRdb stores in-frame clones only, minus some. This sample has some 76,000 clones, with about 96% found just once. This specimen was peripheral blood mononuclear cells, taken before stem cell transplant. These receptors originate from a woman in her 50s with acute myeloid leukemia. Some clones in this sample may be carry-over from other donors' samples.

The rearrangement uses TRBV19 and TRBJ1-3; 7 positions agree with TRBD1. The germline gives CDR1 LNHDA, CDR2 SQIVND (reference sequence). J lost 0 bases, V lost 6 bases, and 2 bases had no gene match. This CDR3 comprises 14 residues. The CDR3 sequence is CASRGQASGNTIYF. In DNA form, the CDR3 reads TGTGCCAGTAGAGGACAGGCCTCTGGAAACACCATATATTTT.

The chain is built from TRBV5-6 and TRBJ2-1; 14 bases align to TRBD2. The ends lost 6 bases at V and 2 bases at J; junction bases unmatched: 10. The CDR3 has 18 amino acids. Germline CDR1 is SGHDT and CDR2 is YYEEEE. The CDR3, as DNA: TGTGCCAGCACGATCAGGACTAGCGGGGGGTATACCTACAATGAGCAGTTCTTC. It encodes CASTIRTSGGYTYNEQFF.

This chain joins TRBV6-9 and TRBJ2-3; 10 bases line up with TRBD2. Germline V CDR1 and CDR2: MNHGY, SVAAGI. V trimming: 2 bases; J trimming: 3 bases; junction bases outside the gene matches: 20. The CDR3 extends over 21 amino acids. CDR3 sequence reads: CASSYLAGEYVGLFFTDTQYF. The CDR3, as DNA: TGTGCCAGCAGTTATCTAGCGGGGGAGTATGTAGGACTCTTTTTTACAGATACGCAGTATTTT.

CDR3 bases: TGTGCCAGCAGTTACTCGAGTTCCTATAATTCACCCCTCCACTTT. Translated, it gives CASSYSSSYNSPLHF. The rearrangement joins TRBV6-5 to TRBJ1-6; no clear D. This CDR3 contains 15 residues. Germline CDR1 is MNHEY and CDR2 is SVGAGI. The V gene lost 0 bases and the J gene lost 1 base, with 4 bases spanning the gap.

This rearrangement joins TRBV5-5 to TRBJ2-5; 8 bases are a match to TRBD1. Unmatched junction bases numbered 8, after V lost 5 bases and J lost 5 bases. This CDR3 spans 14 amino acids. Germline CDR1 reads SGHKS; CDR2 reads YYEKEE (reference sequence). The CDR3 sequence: CASSWTGPEETQYF. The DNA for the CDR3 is TGTGCCAGCAGTTGGACAGGGCCGGAGGAGACCCAGTACTTC.

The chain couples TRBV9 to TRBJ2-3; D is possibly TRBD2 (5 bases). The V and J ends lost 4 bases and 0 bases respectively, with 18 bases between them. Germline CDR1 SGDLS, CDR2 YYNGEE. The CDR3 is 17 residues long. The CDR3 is CASSPRAYPTSTDTQYF. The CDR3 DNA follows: TGTGCCAGCAGCCCGAGGGCCTACCCTACTAGCACAGATACGCAGTATTTT.

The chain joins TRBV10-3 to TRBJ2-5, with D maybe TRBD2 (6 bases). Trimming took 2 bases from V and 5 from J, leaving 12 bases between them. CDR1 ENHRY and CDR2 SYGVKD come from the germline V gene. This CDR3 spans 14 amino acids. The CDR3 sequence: CAISERGGRETQYF. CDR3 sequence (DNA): TGTGCCATCAGTGAGAGGGGAGGTCGGGAGACCCAGTACTTC.

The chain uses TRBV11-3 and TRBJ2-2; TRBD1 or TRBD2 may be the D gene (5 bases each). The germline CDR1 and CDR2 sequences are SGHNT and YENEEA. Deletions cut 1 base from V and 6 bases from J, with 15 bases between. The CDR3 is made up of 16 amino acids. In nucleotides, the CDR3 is TGTGCCAGCAGCTTAGGAGGGACCTCTGGGGCCGGGGAGCTGTTTTTT. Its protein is CASSLGGTSGAGELFF.

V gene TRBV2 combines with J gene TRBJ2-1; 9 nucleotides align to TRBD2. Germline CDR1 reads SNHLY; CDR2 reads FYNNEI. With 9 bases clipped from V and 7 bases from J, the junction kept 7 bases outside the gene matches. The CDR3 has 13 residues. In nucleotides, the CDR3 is TGTGCCAGGTTCTATAGCGGGAGTAATGAGCAGTTCTTC. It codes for CARFYSGSNEQFF.

The CDR3 region is CASSVGNVDTEAFF. DNA of the CDR3: TGTGCCAGCAGCGTAGGGAATGTGGACACTGAAGCTTTCTTT. This chain uses TRBV9 with TRBJ1-1; D is uncertain. The CDR3 consists of 14 residues. Germline lookup yields CDR1 SGDLS and CDR2 YYNGEE. The germline V and J ends were trimmed by 0 bases and 3 bases, with 9 bases remaining between them.

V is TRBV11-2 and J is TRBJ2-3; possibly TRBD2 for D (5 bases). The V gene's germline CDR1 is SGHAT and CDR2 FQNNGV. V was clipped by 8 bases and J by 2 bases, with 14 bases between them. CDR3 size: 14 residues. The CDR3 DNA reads TGTGCCAGCCGGTCGAGCGGCTCCACAGATACGCAGTATTTT. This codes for CASRSSGSTDTQYF. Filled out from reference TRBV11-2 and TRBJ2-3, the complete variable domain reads EAGVAQSPRYKIIEKRQSVAFWCNPISGHATLYWYQQILGQGPKLLIQFQNNGVVDDSQLPKDRFSAERLKGVDSTLKIQPAKLEDSAVYLCASRSSGSTDTQYFGPGTRLTVL.

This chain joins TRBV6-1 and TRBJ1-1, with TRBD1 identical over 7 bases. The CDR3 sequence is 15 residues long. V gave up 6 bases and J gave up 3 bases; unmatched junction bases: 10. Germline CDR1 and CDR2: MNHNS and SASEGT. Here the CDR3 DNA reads TGTGCCAGCAGAGCCCGGGACAGATCTGACACTGAAGCTTTCTTT. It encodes CASRARDRSDTEAFF.

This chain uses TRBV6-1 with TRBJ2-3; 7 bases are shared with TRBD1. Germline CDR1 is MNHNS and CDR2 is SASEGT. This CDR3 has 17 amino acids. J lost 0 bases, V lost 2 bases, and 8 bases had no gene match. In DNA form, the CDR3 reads TGTGCCAGCAGTGAAAAATGGACAGGAATAAGCACAGATACGCAGTATTTT. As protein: CASSEKWTGISTDTQYF.

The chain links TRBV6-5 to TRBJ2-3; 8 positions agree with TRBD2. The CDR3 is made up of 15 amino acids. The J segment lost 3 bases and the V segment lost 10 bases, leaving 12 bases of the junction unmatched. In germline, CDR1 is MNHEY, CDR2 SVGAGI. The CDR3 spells CATRKAGVGTDTQYF. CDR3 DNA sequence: TGTGCCACAAGAAAAGCGGGAGTCGGTACAGATACGCAGTATTTT.

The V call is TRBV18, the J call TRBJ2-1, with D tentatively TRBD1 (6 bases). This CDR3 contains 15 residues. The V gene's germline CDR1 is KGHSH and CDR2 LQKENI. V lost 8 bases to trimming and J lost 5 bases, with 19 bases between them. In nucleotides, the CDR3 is TGTGCCAGCCACCGGGCGGCAGGGGATGACAATGAGCAGTTCTTC. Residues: CASHRAAGDDNEQFF.

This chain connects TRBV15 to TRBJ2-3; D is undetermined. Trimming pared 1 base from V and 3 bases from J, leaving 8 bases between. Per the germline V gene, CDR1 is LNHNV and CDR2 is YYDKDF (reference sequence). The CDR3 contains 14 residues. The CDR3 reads CATSRGQRTDTQYF. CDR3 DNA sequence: TGTGCCACCAGCAGAGGTCAGAGGACAGATACGCAGTATTTT.

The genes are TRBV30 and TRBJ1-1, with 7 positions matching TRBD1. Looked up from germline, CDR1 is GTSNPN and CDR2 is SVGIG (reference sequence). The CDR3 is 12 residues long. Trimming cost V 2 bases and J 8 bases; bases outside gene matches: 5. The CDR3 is CAWSPNRGEAFF. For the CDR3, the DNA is TGTGCCTGGAGTCCGAACAGGGGCGAAGCTTTCTTT.

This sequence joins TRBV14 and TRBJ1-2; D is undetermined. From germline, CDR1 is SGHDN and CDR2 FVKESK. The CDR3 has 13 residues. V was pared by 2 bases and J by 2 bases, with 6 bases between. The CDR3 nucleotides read TGTGCCAGCAGCCAATCTGCCAACTATGGCTACACCTTC. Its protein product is CASSQSANYGYTF. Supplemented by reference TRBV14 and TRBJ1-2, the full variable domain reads EAGVTQFPSHSVIEKGQTVTLRCDPISGHDNLYWYRRVMGKEIKFLLHFVKESKQDESGMPNNRFLAERTGGTYSTLKVQPAELEDSGVYFCASSQSANYGYTFGSGTRLTVV.

Written as DNA, the CDR3 is TGTGCCTGGAGCGGGCTCGGCCGGCCGGTCGGTGGGGAGACCCAGTACTTC. Translated: CAWSGLGRPVGGETQYF. V and J are TRBV30 and TRBJ2-5; D call uncertain. CDR1 and CDR2 (germline): GTSNPN, SVGIG (reference sequence). V lost 3 bases to trimming and J lost 5 bases, with 25 bases between them. The CDR3 runs 17 residues.

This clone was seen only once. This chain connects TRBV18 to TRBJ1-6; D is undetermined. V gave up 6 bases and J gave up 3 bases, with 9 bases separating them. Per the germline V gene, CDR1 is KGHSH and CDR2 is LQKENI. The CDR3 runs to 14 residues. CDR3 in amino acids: CASSREIYNSPLHF. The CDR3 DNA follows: TGTGCCAGCTCCCGAGAAATCTATAATTCACCCCTCCACTTT.

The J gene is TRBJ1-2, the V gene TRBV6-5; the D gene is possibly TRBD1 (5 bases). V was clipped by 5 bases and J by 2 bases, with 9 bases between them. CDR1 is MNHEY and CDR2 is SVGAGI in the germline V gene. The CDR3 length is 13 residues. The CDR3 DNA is TGTGCCAGCAGTCAGGCAGGGAACTATGGCTACACCTTC. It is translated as CASSQAGNYGYTF.

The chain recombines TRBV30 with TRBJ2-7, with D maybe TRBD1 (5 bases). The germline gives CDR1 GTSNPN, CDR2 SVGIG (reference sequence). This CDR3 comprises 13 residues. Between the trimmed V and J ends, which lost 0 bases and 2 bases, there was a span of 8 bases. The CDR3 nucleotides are TGTGCCTGGAGTGTACAGGCAGCCTACGAGCAGTACTTC. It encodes CAWSVQAAYEQYF.

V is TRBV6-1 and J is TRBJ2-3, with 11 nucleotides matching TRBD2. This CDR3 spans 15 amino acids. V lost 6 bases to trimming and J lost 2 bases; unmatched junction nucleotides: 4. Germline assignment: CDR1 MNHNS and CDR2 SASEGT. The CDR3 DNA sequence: TGTGCCAGCAGAGTAGCGGGAGGGCCCACAGATACGCAGTATTTT. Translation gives CASRVAGGPTDTQYF.

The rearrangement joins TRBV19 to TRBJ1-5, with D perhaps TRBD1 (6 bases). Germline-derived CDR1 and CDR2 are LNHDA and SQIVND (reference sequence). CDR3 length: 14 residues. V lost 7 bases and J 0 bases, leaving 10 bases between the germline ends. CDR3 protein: CASNLQGSNQPQHF. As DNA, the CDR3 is TGTGCCAGTAACTTACAGGGTAGCAATCAGCCCCAGCATTTT.

CDR3 bases: TGTGCCAGCCGCGGGGGACAGGGGGCCTCTGAAGCTTTCTTT. It codes for CASRGGQGASEAFF. The V gene is TRBV2, the J gene TRBJ1-1, with 12 bases that match TRBD1. This CDR3 is built from 14 residues. V trimming: 8 bases; J trimming: 6 bases; junction bases outside the gene matches: 7. CDR1 SNHLY and CDR2 FYNNEI come from the germline V gene.

CDR3 region: CSVDLASTDTQYF. CDR3 nucleotide sequence: TGCAGCGTTGATCTGGCCAGCACAGATACGCAGTATTTT. This chain uses TRBV29-1 with TRBJ2-3; D is ambiguous. Trimming removed 3 bases from V and 0 bases from J, with 7 bases in between. Germline assignment: CDR1 SQVTM and CDR2 ANQGSEA. The CDR3 is 13 amino acids.

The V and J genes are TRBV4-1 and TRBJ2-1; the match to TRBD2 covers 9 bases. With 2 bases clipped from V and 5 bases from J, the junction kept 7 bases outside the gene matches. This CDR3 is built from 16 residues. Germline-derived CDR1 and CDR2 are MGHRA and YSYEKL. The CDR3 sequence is CASSQLAGGQHNEQFF. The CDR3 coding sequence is TGCGCCAGCAGCCAACTGGCGGGAGGGCAGCACAATGAGCAGTTCTTC.

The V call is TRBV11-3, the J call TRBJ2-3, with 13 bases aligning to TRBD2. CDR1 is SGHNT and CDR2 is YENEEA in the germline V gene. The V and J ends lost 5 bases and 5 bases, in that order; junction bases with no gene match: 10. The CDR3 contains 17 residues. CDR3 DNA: TGTGCCAGCAGCCCACCATGGACTAGCGGGGGAATAGATACGCAGTATTTT. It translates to CASSPPWTSGGIDTQYF.

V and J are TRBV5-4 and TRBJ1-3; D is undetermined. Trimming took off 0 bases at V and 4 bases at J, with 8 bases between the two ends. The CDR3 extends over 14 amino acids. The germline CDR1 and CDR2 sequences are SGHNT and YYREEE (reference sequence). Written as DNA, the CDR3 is TGTGCCAGCAGCTTGGGTGACAACGGAAACACCATATATTTT. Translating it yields CASSLGDNGNTIYF.